This paragraph covers one T cell receptor beta chain sequence. Its antigen is currently unknown. This sample was included in a study of shared clonotypes between healthy human individuals. Study-wide results and caveats: Exclusively blood specimens were collected; tissue repertoires likely differ.

Method: immunoSEQ multiplex PCR; TCRdb's copy keeps in-frame clones and lacks some. The profile shows roughly 76,000 clones, about 64% of them singletons. This CDR3 region has 18 residues. With V trimmed by 3 bases and J by 4 bases, 12 bases remained unmatched. Germline CDR1 reads GTSNPN; CDR2 reads SVGIG (reference sequence). The chain combines TRBV30 with TRBJ2-2; the match to TRBD2 covers 12 bases. The source is a man under 40 in good health. Sequences were obtained from memory CD8+ T cells sorted from blood. Subset reported: CD45RO+ cells pooled with CCR7-negative TemRA cells. This CDR3 reads CAWRSCLAGGPPTGELFF. The CDR3 DNA sequence: TGTGCCTGGAGGTCCTGCCTAGCGGGAGGGCCCCCCACCGGGGAGCTGTTTTTT.